The 11 T cell receptor beta chains given below trace back to one sample, sequenced in a study of blood T cells in healthy people across ages. For the second PCR, which ran for about 6 to 12 cycles, a sample-barcoded 5' primer and a J-beta primer mix were used. TCRdb re-called the 5' RACE reads through MiXCR, storing one row per CDR3 protein. The table has 750,000 to 850,000 distinct CDR3 sequences, roughly 25% seen once. This same sample was also taken into another study, of T cells of mothers and their children.

Source material: blood. The receptors stem from a boy younger than 18 in good health.

V usage is TRBV12-3 or TRBV12-4 and J usage is TRBJ2-5; D unresolved. The CDR3 is 13 residues long. V dropped 2 bases and J dropped 0 bases, with 4 bases sitting between them. The CDR3 sequence: CASSLFHQETQYF. The CDR3 bases are TGTGCCAGCAGTTTATTTCACCAAGAGACCCAGTACTTC.

CDR3 bases: TGTGCCAGCAGTCCACTTAACCGATTTTGGCGGGGGTCCACCGGGGAGCTGTTTTTT. This encodes CASSPLNRFWRGSTGELFF. This chain uses TRBV28 with TRBJ2-2; 7 bases align to TRBD2. This CDR3 spans 19 amino acids. The ends lost 5 bases at V and 4 bases at J; junction bases unmatched: 19. Per germline, CDR1 MDHEN and CDR2 SYDVKM.

There are many counts of this clonotype. The DNA for the CDR3 is TGTGCCAGCAGCCCCCGGGACCTCCAAGAGACCCAGTACTTC. It translates to CASSPRDLQETQYF. This sequence joins TRBV7-9 and TRBJ2-5, with D possibly being TRBD1 or TRBD2 (5 bases each). Germline CDR1 is SEHNR and CDR2 is FQNEAQ (reference sequence). This CDR3 is built from 14 residues. V was shortened by 5 bases and J by 1 base, with 11 bases between the two germline ends. Supplemented by reference TRBV7-9 and TRBJ2-5, the full variable domain reads DTGVSQNPRHKITKRGQNVTFRCDPISEHNRLYWYRQTLGQGPEFLTYFQNEAQLEKSRLLSDRFSAERPKGSFSTLEIQRTEQGDSAMYLCASSPRDLQETQYFGPGTRLLVL.

CDR3 in amino acids: CASSALRPGGYEQYF. The CDR3 nucleotides are TGTGCCAGCAGCGCCTTGAGGCCTGGTGGCTACGAGCAGTACTTC. This chain joins TRBV27 and TRBJ2-5; D gene unclear. The closer fit of TRBJ2-7 to the DNA end suggests the J call may be wrong. Germline values: CDR1 MNHEY, CDR2 SMNVEV (reference sequence). CDR3 length: 15 amino acids.

This clonotype was seen more than once but under ten times. This chain uses TRBV28 with TRBJ1-1; D ambiguous. The V end was cut by 8 bases, the J end by 2 bases, with 9 bases between. There are 12 residues in the CDR3. Germline V lookup: CDR1 MDHEN, CDR2 SYDVKM. The CDR3 nucleotides read TGTGCCAGCCACCACATAAACACTGAAGCTTTCTTT. Translation: CASHHINTEAFF.

This chain links TRBV29-1 with TRBJ1-1, with TRBD1 matching over 7 bases. CDR3 size: 11 residues. Germline trimming cut 6 bases from V and 6 bases from J; bases unmatched to any gene: 4. Germline V gives CDR1 SQVTM, CDR2 ANQGSEA. Here the CDR3 DNA reads TGCAGCGTCTTGACAGGGTCTGAAGCTTTCTTT. Translation gives CSVLTGSEAFF. Together with reference TRBV29-1 and TRBJ1-1, the CDR3 gives the full variable domain: SAVISQKPSRDICQRGTSLTIQCQVDSQVTMMFWYRQQPGQSLTLIATANQGSEATYESGFVIDKFPISRPNLTFSTLTVSNMSPEDSSIYLCSVLTGSEAFFGQGTRLTVV.

The V gene is TRBV3-1, the J gene TRBJ2-5; 7 bases align to TRBD1. The J call could be wrong; TRBJ2-7 is a better fit for the DNA end. The CDR3 sequence is 15 residues long. The germline V gene encodes CDR1 LGHDT and CDR2 YNNKEL (reference sequence). CDR3 loop: CASSQGTGVPHEQYF. The CDR3 nucleotides read TGTGCCAGCAGCCAAGGAACAGGGGTTCCCCACGAGCAGTACTTC.

This chain uses TRBV18 with TRBJ2-5, with 8 bases fitting TRBD1. The CDR3 totals 16 residues. Germline CDR1 reads KGHSH; CDR2 reads LQKENI. V dropped 1 base and J dropped 2; count of bases not matched to a gene: 6. The CDR3 is CASSPQRDRRQETQYF. The CDR3 DNA sequence: TGTGCCAGCTCACCACAACGGGACAGGCGTCAAGAGACCCAGTACTTC.

This clonotype was seen a handful of times. This chain uses TRBV5-1 with TRBJ2-7; 7 positions agree with TRBD1. Germline V gene data show CDR1 as SGHRS and CDR2 as YFSETQ. V lost 3 bases, J lost 2 bases, and 8 bases stayed unmatched. CDR3 size: 15 residues. CDR3 sequence: CASSSRDSLTYEQYF. The CDR3, as DNA: TGCGCCAGCAGCTCCCGGGACAGCCTTACCTACGAGCAGTACTTC.

This clonotype was observed a few times. This rearrangement joins TRBV24-1 to TRBJ2-2, with D uncertain. CDR3 length: 14 amino acids. In germline, CDR1 is KGHDR, CDR2 SFDVKD. V lost 7 bases and J 1 base, leaving 9 bases between the germline ends. The CDR3 nucleotides are TGTGCCACCAGACACAAGATGAACACCGGGGAGCTGTTTTTT. Residues: CATRHKMNTGELFF.

This clonotype was seen a handful of times. This rearrangement joins TRBV29-1 to TRBJ2-2; D uncertain. The CDR3 is made up of 11 amino acids. Germline V CDR1 and CDR2: SQVTM, ANQGSEA. Trimming took off 6 bases at V and 7 bases at J, with 9 bases between the two ends. The CDR3 DNA reads TGCAGCGTATTCGACGGCGGGGAGCTGTTTTTT. This translates into CSVFDGGELFF.